Detailed here is one TCR beta chain. Germline V lookup: CDR1 SGHTA, CDR2 FQGTGA. The CDR3 length is 17 residues. The sample comes from a study of T cells expressing NK-cell markers. TCRdb reprocessed the 5' RACE reads, keeping one entry per CDR3 protein, no DNA. Its clone listing holds 440,000 or so distinct CDR3 sequences. This sequence originates from a woman aged 18 to 69 in good health. This chain links TRBV7-3 with TRBJ2-1; TCRdb calls TRBD2, which cannot be checked without DNA. Source material: blood T cells: a sorted CD56 or NKG2C T cell subset, CD4+ or CD8+ T cells, or bulk PBMC T cells (not recorded which). The CDR3 loop reads CASSIGTSGSSYNEQFF.